A selection of T cell receptor beta chains follows, all from one sample in a study of shared clonotypes between healthy human individuals. This table comes from immunoSEQ multiplex PCR, and its TCRdb copy is limited to in-frame clones, with some not included. The sample holds 2 million to 2.5 million clones, 85% to 95% seen once. Sequencing was performed on naive CD4+ T cells from PBMCs. These receptor sequences come from a young man in good health. Some clones in this sample may be carry-over from other donors' samples. Both conserved end residues are part of each CDR3. The D gene is left open where the match is weak. Rows may omit the clone size; those that give it use once, few, many or a size class.

clone_size: .
j_call: TRBJ1-1
d_call: TRBD1
v_call: TRBV18
cdr3_aa: CASSPTRDRGGTEAFF
cdr3_nt: TGTGCCAGCTCACCAACCAGGGACAGGGGAGGAACTGAAGCTTTCTTT

clone_size: .
j_call: TRBJ2-5
d_call: .
v_call: TRBV30
cdr3_aa: CAWTNGGWETQYF
cdr3_nt: TGTGCCTGGACCAACGGGGGTTGGGAGACCCAGTACTTC

clone_size: .
j_call: TRBJ1-5
d_call: TRBD1
v_call: TRBV11-1
cdr3_aa: CASSRDRDQPQHF
cdr3_nt: TGTGCCAGCAGCCGGGACAGAGATCAGCCCCAGCATTTT

clone_size: .
j_call: TRBJ1-2
d_call: .
v_call: TRBV27
cdr3_aa: CASSSDRSGGYTF
cdr3_nt: TGTGCCAGCAGTTCCGACAGGTCCGGAGGCTACACCTTC

clone_size: .
j_call: TRBJ1-2
d_call: TRBD1
v_call: TRBV27
cdr3_aa: CASATGVNGYTF
cdr3_nt: TGTGCCAGCGCGACAGGGGTAAATGGCTACACCTTC

clone_size: .
j_call: TRBJ2-7
d_call: .
v_call: TRBV27
cdr3_aa: CASSGYPYEQYF
cdr3_nt: TGTGCCAGCAGTGGTTATCCCTACGAGCAGTACTTC

clone_size: .
j_call: TRBJ2-1
d_call: .
v_call: TRBV19
cdr3_aa: CASSTVGYNEQFF
cdr3_nt: TGTGCCAGTAGTACCGTAGGATACAATGAGCAGTTCTTC

clone_size: .
j_call: TRBJ1-2
d_call: .
v_call: TRBV11-2
cdr3_aa: CASSLGRHYGYTF
cdr3_nt: TGTGCCAGCAGCTTGGGCAGACACTATGGCTACACCTTC

clone_size: .
j_call: TRBJ2-5
d_call: TRBD2
v_call: TRBV7-8
cdr3_aa: CASTLALAGVETQYF
cdr3_nt: TGTGCCAGCACTCTGGCTTTAGCGGGAGTTGAGACCCAGTACTTC

clone_size: .
j_call: TRBJ2-2
d_call: .
v_call: TRBV5-1
cdr3_aa: CASTKEVDTGELFF
cdr3_nt: TGCGCCAGCACAAAGGAGGTTGACACCGGGGAGCTGTTTTTT

clone_size: once
j_call: TRBJ2-3
d_call: .
v_call: TRBV7-8
cdr3_aa: CASSTRDGTLEYF
cdr3_nt: TGTGCCAGCAGCACGCGGGACGGGACGTTGGAGTATTTT

clone_size: .
j_call: TRBJ2-5
d_call: TRBD2
v_call: TRBV6-6
cdr3_aa: CASSRTSGWDWTQYF
cdr3_nt: TGTGCCAGCAGCCGGACTAGCGGTTGGGATTGGACCCAGTACTTC